This T cell receptor (beta chain) was identified in a study of beta chain features in type 1 diabetes. As regards this clone: As yet, its antigen is unknown.

TCRB transcripts that were expressed got sequenced, as all of the isolated RNA had been reverse transcribed. Sequencing used immunoSEQ multiplex PCR; TCRdb keeps in-frame clones, though not all of them. The sample carries over 700,000 clones, roughly a sixth recorded once. Notes on the study in general: Type 1 diabetes patients showed a moderate but significant shortening of TCRB CDR3s in all four CD4+ subsets. The similarity of naive, central memory and Treg TCRB repertoires appeared greater among patients than among healthy donors.

All of the sorted populations showed purity greater than 95%. The clonotype was recovered from a woman under 30 in good health. The sequencing input was naive CD4+ T cells from blood.

DNA for the CDR3: TGTGCCAGCAGTTTAAGGCTGAACACCGGGGAGCTGTTTTTT. Its translation is CASSLRLNTGELFF. The J gene is TRBJ2-2, the V gene TRBV27, with D unclear. CDR1 and CDR2 from the germline V gene are MNHEY and SMNVEV (reference sequence). The CDR3 totals 14 residues. V lost 2 bases and J 1 base, leaving 5 bases between the germline ends.